Listed here are 10 T cell receptor beta chains from one sample, sequenced in a study of blood T cell repertoires in COVID-19. Here immunoSEQ multiplex PCR was the method, and the copy in TCRdb shows in-frame clones only, minus some. The table shows 260,000 or so clones, with 88% occurring only once. The sample consisted of peripheral blood. These receptors were collected from a human donor in a cohort sampled during active COVID-19.

This chain links TRBV28 with TRBJ2-7; D remains unclear. Germline-derived CDR1 and CDR2 are MDHEN and SYDVKM. Trimming left V 3 bases short and J 9 bases short, with 9 bases between. This CDR3 comprises 11 residues. Here the CDR3 reads CASSFLGLQYF. The DNA for the CDR3 is TGTGCCAGCAGTTTTCTCGGTTTGCAGTACTTC.

This clone showed up just once. This chain connects TRBV30 to TRBJ1-1; 7 nucleotides align to TRBD1. Germline V gene lookup returns CDR1 GTSNPN and CDR2 SVGIG (reference sequence). The J segment lost 5 bases and the V segment lost 5 bases, leaving 11 bases of the junction unmatched. CDR3 length: 14 residues. CDR3 nucleotides: TGTGCCTGGGGCGACAGGGCGAGAGGGACTGAAGCTTTCTTT. This codes for CAWGDRARGTEAFF.

The V call is TRBV29-1, the J call TRBJ1-1, with 7 bases matching TRBD1. Per the germline V gene, CDR1 is SQVTM and CDR2 is ANQGSEA. This CDR3 has 14 amino acids. The V segment lost 3 bases and the J segment 1 base; nucleotides outside the gene matches: 5. The CDR3 here is CSVESDRENTEAFF. In DNA form, the CDR3 reads TGCAGCGTTGAGTCCGACAGGGAGAACACTGAAGCTTTCTTT.

DNA for the CDR3: TGTGCCAGCAGCCCCCACATCGCCGAGGCCACTGAAGCTTTCTTT. This sequence encodes CASSPHIAEATEAFF. The chain carries TRBV9 and TRBJ1-1; D gene unclear. The V gene lost 4 bases and the J gene lost 4 bases, with 17 bases spanning the gap. Germline V CDR1 and CDR2: SGDLS, YYNGEE. The CDR3 covers 15 residues.

The CDR3 nucleotides are TGTGCCAGCAGCTTAGAGGCCACGGGGGGCTACACCTTC. This translates into CASSLEATGGYTF. The chain uses TRBV7-2 and TRBJ1-2; D is ambiguous. Trimming left V 1 base short and J 8 bases short, with 11 bases between. This CDR3 spans 13 amino acids. Germline lookup yields CDR1 SGHTA and CDR2 FQGNSA.

This clone was detected only once. This CDR3 is CASSRQGSNQPQHF. Here the CDR3 DNA reads TGTGCCAGCAGCCGACAGGGTAGCAATCAGCCCCAGCATTTT. The rearrangement links TRBV6-5 to TRBJ1-5, with 7 bases aligning to TRBD1. Germline V gene sequence: CDR1 MNHEY, CDR2 SVGAGI. V lost 6 bases to trimming and J lost 0 bases; unmatched junction nucleotides: 2. The CDR3 is made up of 14 amino acids.

The genes are TRBV7-6 and TRBJ1-5; D not certain. This CDR3 is built from 16 residues. The germline V and J ends were trimmed by 5 bases and 2 bases, with 16 bases remaining between them. Germline V lookup: CDR1 SGHVS, CDR2 FNYEAQ. DNA for the CDR3: TGTGCCAGCAGCCCAAGCCGGGGTTTGGGCAATCAGCCCCAGCATTTT. This encodes CASSPSRGLGNQPQHF.

The CDR3 loop is CATNAGGAYYGYTF. DNA for the CDR3: TGTGCCACTAACGCCGGGGGGGCCTACTATGGCTACACCTTC. The chain carries TRBV6-5 and TRBJ1-2, with D maybe TRBD1 (6 bases). CDR3 length: 14 residues. The V and J ends lost 10 bases and 3 bases respectively, with 18 bases between them. Germline assignment: CDR1 MNHEY and CDR2 SVGAGI.

V usage is TRBV11-2 and J usage is TRBJ1-1; D is perhaps TRBD1 (6 bases). Between the trimmed V and J ends, which lost 1 base and 5 bases, there was a span of 11 bases. Germline CDR1 and CDR2: SGHAT and FQNNGV. The CDR3 is made up of 14 amino acids. For the CDR3, the DNA is TGTGCCAGCAGCTTAGTTCAGGGGTATACTGAAGCTTTCTTT. This codes for CASSLVQGYTEAFF.

V usage is TRBV5-3 and J usage is TRBJ1-4; 7 bases align to TRBD1. TRBV5-3 is treated as an ORF (open reading frame) with a function not yet certain. This CDR3 region has 19 residues. V was pared by 4 bases and J by 0 bases, with 15 bases of the junction left unmatched. CDR3 amino acids: CARSLRTGPILSTNEKLFF. CDR3 coding DNA: TGTGCCAGAAGCCTCCGGACAGGACCAATCCTCTCAACTAATGAAAAACTGTTTTTT.